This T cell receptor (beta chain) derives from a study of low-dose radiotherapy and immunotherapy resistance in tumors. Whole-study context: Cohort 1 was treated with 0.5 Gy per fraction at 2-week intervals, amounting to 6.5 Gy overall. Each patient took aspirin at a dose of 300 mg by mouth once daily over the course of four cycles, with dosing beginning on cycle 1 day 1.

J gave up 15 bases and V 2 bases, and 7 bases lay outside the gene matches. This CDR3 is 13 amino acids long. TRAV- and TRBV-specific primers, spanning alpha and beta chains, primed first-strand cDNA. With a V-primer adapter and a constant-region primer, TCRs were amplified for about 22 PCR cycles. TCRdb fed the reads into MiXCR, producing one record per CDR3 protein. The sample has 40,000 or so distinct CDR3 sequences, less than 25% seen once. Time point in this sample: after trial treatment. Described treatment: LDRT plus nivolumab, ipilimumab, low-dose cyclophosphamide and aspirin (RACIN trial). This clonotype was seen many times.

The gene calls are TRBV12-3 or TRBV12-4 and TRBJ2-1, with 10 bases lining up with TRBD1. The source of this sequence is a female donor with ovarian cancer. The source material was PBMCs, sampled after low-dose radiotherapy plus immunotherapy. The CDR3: CASSLWSRDRGFF. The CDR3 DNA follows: TGTGCCAGCAGTTTATGGTCAAGGGACAGGGGGTTCTTC.